This TCR beta chain derives from a study of T cells in localized non-small cell lung cancer (dated by TCRdb to 2018 to 2021). A note on the overall study: T cell repertoires of 200 to 250 early-stage NSCLC patients were analyzed, with tumors being compared against uninvolved tumor-adjacent lungs. All 250 or so NSCLC patients in the cohort were treatment-naive and had localized lung tumors that were resected. A mean age of about 66 years was recorded for the NSCLC patients, of whom roughly 130 were male and about a hundred were female. The paper's findings and limits, for the study overall: Longer overall survival was associated with higher blood T cell density, whereas shorter survival was associated with higher adjacent-lung clonality. Uninvolved tumor-adjacent lung showed the highest T cell clonality, higher than tumor, which suggests more focused antigenic responses in the uninvolved tumor-adjacent lung. Because multi-region tumor sequencing was not done, intratumor heterogeneity could not be ruled out. Because of the exploratory design, TCR variables were selected using unadjusted p-values without false-discovery rate correction. Of the top 100 tumor clones, a median of approximately 60 were detected in paired uninvolved adjacent lung; under 35 were also among that lung's top 100.

Note on this clone: Its antigen remains undetermined. The sample holds no much larger clone one base away, and base qualities are not on file. The sample holds other DNA sequences that translate to the same CDR3.

At diagnosis, peripheral blood, uninvolved tumor-adjacent lung and tumor were collected and stored as a combination of fresh-frozen and FFPE material. For TCR repertoire profiling, blood samples were analyzed as peripheral blood mononuclear cells. The immunoSEQ Assay was used to sequence TCR beta CDR3 regions from DNA. As for the original processing: T cell density was computed as TCR beta template counts normalized to usable DNA estimated by amplifying housekeeping genes. Richness was estimated with the preseqR package, extrapolating to 400,000 templates for PBMC samples and 120,000 templates for tissue samples. Clonality was defined as one minus Pielou's evenness. To identify tissue-enriched TCRs, differential abundance testing was run on productive amino-acid clonotypes with a minimum total count of 5 and an alpha of 0.1. Repertoire overlap between compartments was quantified with the Jaccard Index and Morisita Overlap Index. TCR beta CDR3s were clustered by GLIPH together with public tetramer-defined viral CDR3s, and at least three viral sequences plus V-gene enrichment were required for viral motifs. What TCRdb holds here is the immuneACCESS table cut down to in-frame rearrangements. Part of the clones is not present; checked against another copy, under half of the missing clones reflect an unresolved V gene, and the others are unexplained. The V and J calls and the clone size are those of that table, but D and trimming were determined from the DNA. Recorded for this sample are roughly 53,000 clones; 75% to 90% of them occurred a single time. Of the sample, roughly 15% is held by the ten largest clones.

This TCR derives from a man between 35 and 75 years old with stage III lung adenocarcinoma. The source material was peripheral blood mononuclear cells, sampled before any cancer treatment.

The CDR3 loop reads CASSLGQYNEQFF. The sequenced DNA: TGCGCCAGCAGCTTAGGACAGTACAATGAGCAGTTCTTC. The sequence links TRBV5-1 to TRBJ2-1; a tentative D match to TRBD1 spans 6 bases. Based on the germline V gene, the CDR1 and CDR2 sequences are SGHRS and YFSETQ. From the cysteine up to the phenylalanine, the CDR3 has a length of 13 residues. Only CDR3 DNA is held: 39 bases, read in frame from base 1. V loses 2 bases of germline sequence and J loses 4 bases, and the interval between the two ends is 7 bases.